This T cell receptor (beta chain) derives from a study of shared clonotypes between healthy human individuals. Study-wide points: Naive subsets tended to show greater estimated richness than memory subsets.

This CDR3 region has 16 residues. Losses at the gene ends were 0 bases for V and 6 bases for J; bases not matched to a gene: 8. Germline V gene lookup returns CDR1 SGHAT and CDR2 FQNNGV. There were only Caucasian adults among the donors, and all lived in Nashville, Tennessee. Deep level was the assay's run setting. Each sorted subset replicate got 200 ng genomic DNA, about 33,000 genomes. Profiled with immunoSEQ multiplex PCR; TCRdb holds only in-frame clones, not every one. In the table there are about 2.5 million clones, approximately 90% of which are singletons. Note on this clone: Its antigen remains unknown.

The chain joins TRBV11-2 to TRBJ2-7; TRBD1 matches at 10 bases. This TCR was sampled from a man between 18 and 35 years old in good health. Some clones in this sample may be carry-over from other donors' samples. Sequenced sample: naive CD4+ T cells from PBMCs. Subset meaning: CD45RA+ positively selected. Written as DNA, the CDR3 is TGTGCCAGCAGCTTAGATCGGGGACAGGGGTTTGCCGAGCAGTACTTC. Amino acids: CASSLDRGQGFAEQYF.